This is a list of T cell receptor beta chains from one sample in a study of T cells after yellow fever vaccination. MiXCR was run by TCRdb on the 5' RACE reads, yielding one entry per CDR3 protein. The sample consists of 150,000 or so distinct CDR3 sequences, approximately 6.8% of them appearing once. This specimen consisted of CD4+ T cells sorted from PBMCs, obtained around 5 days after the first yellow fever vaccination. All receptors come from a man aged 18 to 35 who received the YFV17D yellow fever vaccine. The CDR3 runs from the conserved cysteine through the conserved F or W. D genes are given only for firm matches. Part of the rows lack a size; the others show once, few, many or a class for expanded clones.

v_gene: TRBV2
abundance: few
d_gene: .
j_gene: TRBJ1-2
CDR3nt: TGTGCCAGCATCGAGGAGGGGATTTATGGCTACACCTTC
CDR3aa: CASIEEGIYGYTF

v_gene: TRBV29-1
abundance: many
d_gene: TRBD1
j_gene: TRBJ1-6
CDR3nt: TGCAGCGTCGGGACAGATTTAGATTCACCCCTCCACTTT
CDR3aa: CSVGTDLDSPLHF

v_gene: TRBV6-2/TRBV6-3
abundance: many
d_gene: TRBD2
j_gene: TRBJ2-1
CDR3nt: TGTGCCAGCCGAACTAGCGGGGGGAATGAGCAGTTCTTC
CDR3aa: CASRTSGGNEQFF

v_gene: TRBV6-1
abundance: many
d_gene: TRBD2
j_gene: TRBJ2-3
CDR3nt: TGTGCCAGCAGTCATCCTAGCGGGGGAGGTACGCAGTATTTT
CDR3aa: CASSHPSGGGTQYF

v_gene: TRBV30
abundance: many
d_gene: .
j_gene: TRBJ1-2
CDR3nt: TGTGCCTGGAGTGTACGTGGACACGTAGCCTACACCTTC
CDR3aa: CAWSVRGHVAYTF

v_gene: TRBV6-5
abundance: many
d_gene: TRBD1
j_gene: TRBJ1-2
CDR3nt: TGTGCCAGCAGCTTACGTAAACAGGGGGCGTCTGGCTACACCTTC
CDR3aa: CASSLRKQGASGYTF

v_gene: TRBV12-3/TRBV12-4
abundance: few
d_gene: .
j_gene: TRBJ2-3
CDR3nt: TGTGCCAGCAGTCTGGGGGGCTTCGCAGATACGCAGTATTTT
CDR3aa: CASSLGGFADTQYF

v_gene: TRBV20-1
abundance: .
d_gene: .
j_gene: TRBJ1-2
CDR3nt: TGCAGTGCCCCGGACGGGATTGGTGGCTACACCTTC
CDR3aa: CSAPDGIGGYTF

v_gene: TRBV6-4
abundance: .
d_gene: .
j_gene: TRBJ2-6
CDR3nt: TGTGCCAGCAGTGACGTAACAGCCTTTGAGGTCAACGTCCTGACTTTC
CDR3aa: CASSDVTAFEVNVLTF

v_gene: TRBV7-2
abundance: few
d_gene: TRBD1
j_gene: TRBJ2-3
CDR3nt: TGTGCCAGCAGCTCCAGGGACAGGGGCACAGATACGCAGTATTTT
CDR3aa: CASSSRDRGTDTQYF